This record looks at one T cell receptor beta chain sequence and its context. This specimen comes from a study of blood T cell repertoires in COVID-19. In the study overall: There were acute and convalescent COVID-19 samples, and they came from the United States, Italy and Spain. T cells, B-cell-depleted T cells, or PBMCs supplied cDNA or gDNA.

The V gene lost 5 bases and the J gene lost 3 bases, with 13 bases spanning the gap. Germline CDR1 and CDR2: MNHEY and SVGAGI. This CDR3 has 15 amino acids. Here immunoSEQ multiplex PCR was the method, and the copy in TCRdb shows in-frame clones only, minus some. Counted here are 260,000 or so clones, roughly four fifths occurring once; the ten biggest clones make up about 4.8%. The receptor was isolated from a woman in her 70s with acute or convalescent COVID-19. The sequenced sample was peripheral blood. This chain links TRBV6-5 with TRBJ1-4, with a possible D match to TRBD1 (5 bases). CDR3 coding DNA: TGTGCCAGCAGTCGAACGACAGTAGCTAATGAAAAACTGTTTTTT. Its translation is CASSRTTVANEKLFF.